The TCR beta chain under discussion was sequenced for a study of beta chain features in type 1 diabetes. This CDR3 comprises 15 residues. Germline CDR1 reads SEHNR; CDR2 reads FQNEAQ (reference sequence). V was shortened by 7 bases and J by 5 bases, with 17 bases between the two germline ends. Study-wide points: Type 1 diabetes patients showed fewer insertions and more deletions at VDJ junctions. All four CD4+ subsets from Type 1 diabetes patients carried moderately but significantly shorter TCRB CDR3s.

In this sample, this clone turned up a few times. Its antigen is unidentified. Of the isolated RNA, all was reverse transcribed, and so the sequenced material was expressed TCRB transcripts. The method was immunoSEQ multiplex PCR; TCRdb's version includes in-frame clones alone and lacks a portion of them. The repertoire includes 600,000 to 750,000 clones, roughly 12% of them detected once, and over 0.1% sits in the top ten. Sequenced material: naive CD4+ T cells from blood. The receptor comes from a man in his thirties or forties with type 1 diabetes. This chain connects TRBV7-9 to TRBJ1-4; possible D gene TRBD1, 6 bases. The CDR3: CASTAGQGPNEKLFF. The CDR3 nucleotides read TGTGCCAGCACCGCAGGGCAGGGGCCGAATGAAAAACTGTTTTTT.